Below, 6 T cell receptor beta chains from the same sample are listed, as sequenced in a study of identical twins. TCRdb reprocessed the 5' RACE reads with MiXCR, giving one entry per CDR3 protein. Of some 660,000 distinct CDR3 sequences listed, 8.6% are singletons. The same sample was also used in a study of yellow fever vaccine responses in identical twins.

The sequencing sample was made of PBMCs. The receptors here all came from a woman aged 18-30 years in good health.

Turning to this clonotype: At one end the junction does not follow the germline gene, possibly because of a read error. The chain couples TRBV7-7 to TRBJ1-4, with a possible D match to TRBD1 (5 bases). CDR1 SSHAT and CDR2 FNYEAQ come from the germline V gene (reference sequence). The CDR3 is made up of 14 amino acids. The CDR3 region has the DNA TGTGCTAGCAGCTTAAACCAGGGATCAGAAAAACTGTTTTTT. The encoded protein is CASSLNQGSEKLFF.

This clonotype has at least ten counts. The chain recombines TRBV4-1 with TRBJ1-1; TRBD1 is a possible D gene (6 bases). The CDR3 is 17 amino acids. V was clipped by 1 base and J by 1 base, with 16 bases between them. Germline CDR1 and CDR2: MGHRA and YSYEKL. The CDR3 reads CASSQVVRGIRNTEAFF. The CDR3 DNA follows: TGCGCCAGCAGCCAAGTCGTCAGGGGAATAAGGAACACTGAAGCTTTCTTT.

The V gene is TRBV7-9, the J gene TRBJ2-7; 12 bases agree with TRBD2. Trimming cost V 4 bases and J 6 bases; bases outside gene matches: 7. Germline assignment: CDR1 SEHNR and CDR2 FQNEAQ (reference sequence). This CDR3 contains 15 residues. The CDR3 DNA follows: TGTGCCAGCAGCTCCCTAGCGGGGGGGCCAATCGAGCAGTACTTC. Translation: CASSSLAGGPIEQYF.

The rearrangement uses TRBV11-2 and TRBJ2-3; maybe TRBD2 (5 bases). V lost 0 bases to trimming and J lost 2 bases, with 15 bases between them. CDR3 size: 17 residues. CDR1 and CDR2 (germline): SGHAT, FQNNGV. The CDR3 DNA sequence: TGTGCCAGCAGCTTAGAACCAGGTCAGCGGTACACAGATACGCAGTATTTT. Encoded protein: CASSLEPGQRYTDTQYF.

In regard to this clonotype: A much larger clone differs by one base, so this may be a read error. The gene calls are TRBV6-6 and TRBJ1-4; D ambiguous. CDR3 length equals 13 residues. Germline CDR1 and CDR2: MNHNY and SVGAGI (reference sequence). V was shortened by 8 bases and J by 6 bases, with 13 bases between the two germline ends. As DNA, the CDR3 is TGTGCCAGCCGAAGACTGGTTGATGAAAAACTGTTTTTT. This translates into CASRRLVDEKLFF.

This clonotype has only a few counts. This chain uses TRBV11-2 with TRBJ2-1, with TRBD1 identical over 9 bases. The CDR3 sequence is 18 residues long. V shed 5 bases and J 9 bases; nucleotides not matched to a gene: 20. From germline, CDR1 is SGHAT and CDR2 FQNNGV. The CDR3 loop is CASSIPDRGRGIAGEQFF. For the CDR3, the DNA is TGTGCCAGCAGCATTCCGGACAGGGGACGGGGCATTGCGGGTGAGCAGTTCTTC.